These 15 T cell receptor beta chains were sequenced from one sample in a study of blood T cells in healthy people across ages. Alongside a J-beta primer mix, a sample-barcoded 5' primer served in a second PCR lasting about 7 to 12 cycles. TCRdb redid the calling of the 5' RACE reads with MiXCR, one entry per CDR3 protein. The sample includes roughly 1 million distinct CDR3 sequences, approximately 26% of them seen just once. Separately, the same data were catalogued under a study of T cells of mothers and their children.

The sequencing input was blood. These receptors originate from a girl aged 2 to 9 in good health.

The chain uses TRBV7-2 and TRBJ2-1; D is unclear. Germline V gene lookup returns CDR1 SGHTA and CDR2 FQGNSA. The V gene lost 3 bases and the J gene lost 2 bases, with 11 bases spanning the gap. The CDR3 has 15 amino acids. The CDR3 nucleotides read TGTGCCAGCAGCTTCTTGGTTGTCGCCTACAATGAGCAGTTCTTC. This gives the protein CASSFLVVAYNEQFF.

The V gene is TRBV3-1, the J gene TRBJ1-1; TRBD1 aligns across 7 bases. Per the germline V gene, CDR1 is LGHDT and CDR2 is YNNKEL (reference sequence). This CDR3 spans 18 amino acids. The V gene end was trimmed by 3 bases and the J gene end by 1 base; junction bases not matched to a gene: 14. CDR3 in amino acids: CASSHPPPEAGGNTEAFF. The CDR3 DNA reads as TGTGCCAGCAGCCATCCTCCCCCGGAAGCAGGGGGGAACACTGAAGCTTTCTTT.

This clonotype was counted between two and nine times. The chain has TRBV28 and TRBJ2-5; D possibly corresponds to TRBD1 (6 bases). The better agreement between TRBJ2-7 and the DNA end casts doubt on the J call. CDR1 MDHEN and CDR2 SYDVKM come from the germline V gene. The CDR3 extends over 12 amino acids. As DNA, the CDR3 is TGTGCCAGCAGTCAACAGGGCCACGAGCAGTACTTC. As protein: CASSQQGHEQYF.

In this sample, this clonotype turned up a few times. One junction end does not reproduce the germline sequence, and a read error may be involved. The V and J genes are TRBV7-7 and TRBJ2-1; 9 bases agree with TRBD1. The end of the DNA is better explained by TRBJ2-5, so the J call may be wrong. Germline CDR1 SSHAT, CDR2 FNYEAQ (reference sequence). CDR3 length equals 16 residues. CDR3 coding DNA: TGTGCTAGCAGCTTATTGTTTGGGACAGGGCAAGAGACCCAGTACTTC. It codes for CASSLLFGTGQETQYF.

The V and J genes are TRBV3-1 and TRBJ2-5; TRBD2 matches 8 bases. V lost 4 bases to trimming and J lost 2 bases; unmatched junction nucleotides: 9. This CDR3 is 16 amino acids long. Germline loops: CDR1 LGHDT, CDR2 YNNKEL (reference sequence). CDR3 sequence: CASSPFAGGLQETQYF. The CDR3, as DNA: TGTGCCAGCAGCCCATTCGCGGGGGGTTTGCAAGAGACCCAGTACTTC.

This clonotype was seen more than once but under ten times. The chain joins TRBV2 to TRBJ2-3; 7 positions agree with TRBD2. The germline CDR1 and CDR2 sequences are SNHLY and FYNNEI. V was clipped by 5 bases and J by 1 base; unmatched bases: 9. The CDR3 covers 16 residues. The CDR3 nucleotides are TGTGCCAGCAGTCAGGAAATAGCGGGTCGCACAGATACGCAGTATTTT. It encodes CASSQEIAGRTDTQYF.

The V call is TRBV29-1, the J call TRBJ1-2; D gene unclear. Trimming stripped 0 bases from V and 3 bases from J, with 11 bases between. In germline, CDR1 is SQVTM, CDR2 ANQGSEA. This CDR3 region has 14 residues. The CDR3 region has the DNA TGCAGCGTTGAAGATCGTGGCAGTCACTATGGCTACACCTTC. Translating it yields CSVEDRGSHYGYTF.

This clonotype was observed a few times. This sequence joins TRBV29-1 and TRBJ2-5, with a possible D match to TRBD2 (6 bases). Trimming removed 7 bases from V and 11 bases from J, with 20 bases in between. This CDR3 has 12 amino acids. Per germline, CDR1 SQVTM and CDR2 ANQGSEA. CDR3 sequence (DNA): TGCAGCGGAAGTAGCGGACTGGGAGAGCAGTACTTC. It encodes CSGSSGLGEQYF.

This clonotype was counted a few times. The chain combines TRBV11-3 with TRBJ2-1, with 14 bases matching TRBD2. CDR3 size: 16 residues. Trimming removed 4 bases from V and 8 bases from J; junction bases left unmatched: 7. Germline values: CDR1 SGHNT, CDR2 YENEEA. CDR3 coding DNA: TGTGCCAGCAGCTCCGGGACTAGCGGGAGTAACGATGAGCAGTTCTTC. Encoded protein: CASSSGTSGSNDEQFF.

This clonotype showed up just a few times. The chain uses TRBV5-5 and TRBJ2-7; 10 bases fit TRBD1. The CDR3 length is 16 residues. V was clipped by 0 bases and J by 3 bases; unmatched bases: 6. From germline, CDR1 is SGHKS and CDR2 YYEKEE (reference sequence). Here the CDR3 reads CASSLVAGQGYYEQYF. CDR3 nucleotides: TGTGCCAGCAGCTTGGTAGCGGGACAGGGGTACTACGAGCAGTACTTC.

The rearrangement joins TRBV12-3 or TRBV12-4 to TRBJ2-1, with 9 bases matching TRBD2. The ends lost 3 bases at V and 7 bases at J; junction bases unmatched: 7. The CDR3 has 15 residues. The CDR3 DNA sequence: TGTGCCAGCAGTTTCGGTAGCGGGGGCCTTAATGAGCAGTTCTTC. Protein: CASSFGSGGLNEQFF.

The chain carries TRBV10-3 and TRBJ2-3; TRBD2 matches 7 bases. V lost 3 bases, J lost 5 bases, and 14 bases stayed unmatched. This CDR3 has 17 amino acids. Per the germline V gene, CDR1 is ENHRY and CDR2 is SYGVKD. The chain's CDR3 is CAISDVTKREVVDTQYF. CDR3 nucleotide sequence: TGTGCCATCAGTGACGTGACCAAGCGGGAAGTTGTAGATACGCAGTATTTT.

This clonotype turned up a few times. CDR3 in amino acids: CASSSGETYEQYF. The CDR3 DNA reads as TGTGCCAGCAGTTCAGGGGAAACCTACGAGCAGTACTTC. The chain couples TRBV6-5 to TRBJ2-7; tentative D call: TRBD1 (6 bases). The V gene's germline CDR1 is MNHEY and CDR2 SVGAGI. The CDR3 sequence is 13 residues long. V was pared by 4 bases and J by 2 bases, with 9 bases between.

Comments on this clonotype: The CDR3 does not end in the conserved phenylalanine or tryptophan, so this is likely a read error. J is TRBJ2-1 and V is TRBV14; D not certain. There are 18 residues in the CDR3. Trimming removed 1 base from V and 0 bases from J, with 16 bases in between. The germline gives CDR1 SGHDN, CDR2 FVKESK. CDR3 nucleotide sequence: TGTGCCAGCAGCCAAGGGGTTTTGCGCAGCTTCTCCTACAATGAGCAGTTCCTC. Translated, it gives CASSQGVLRSFSYNEQFL.

This clonotype has more than one count but fewer than ten. The chain links TRBV7-2 to TRBJ1-2; no clear D. Germline-derived CDR1 and CDR2 are SGHTA and FQGNSA. The germline V and J ends were trimmed by 4 bases and 8 bases, with 20 bases remaining between them. The CDR3 extends over 15 amino acids. CDR3 in amino acids: CASSSRWEAVAGYTF. CDR3 DNA sequence: TGTGCCAGCAGCTCTCGATGGGAGGCGGTAGCCGGCTACACCTTC.